These 2 T cell receptor beta chains came from one sample sequenced in a study of cytomegalovirus exposure and HLA in healthy donors. The data were produced by immunoSEQ multiplex PCR, yet TCRdb's version contains in-frame clones alone and is incomplete. The profile shows about 220,000 clones, 75% to 95% of them singletons. The specimen was PBMCs. These TCRs come from a woman between 18 and 29 years old in good health and CMV-seronegative.

This clone was seen only once. V gene TRBV30 combines with J gene TRBJ2-7; 9 bases fit TRBD1. Germline V gives CDR1 GTSNPN, CDR2 SVGIG (reference sequence). V lost 5 bases, J lost 5 bases, and 7 bases stayed unmatched. The CDR3 consists of 13 residues. This CDR3 is CAWGTGHNHEQYF. In DNA, the CDR3 is TGTGCCTGGGGGACAGGGCATAACCACGAGCAGTACTTC.

V is TRBV15 and J is TRBJ2-3; 11 nucleotides line up with TRBD2. V lost 5 bases, J lost 0 bases, and 4 bases stayed unmatched. From germline, CDR1 is LNHNV and CDR2 YYDKDF (reference sequence). The CDR3 sequence is 16 residues long. This CDR3 reads CATSGRLAGSTDTQYF. The CDR3 nucleotides are TGTGCCACCAGCGGTCGACTAGCGGGGAGCACAGATACGCAGTATTTT.